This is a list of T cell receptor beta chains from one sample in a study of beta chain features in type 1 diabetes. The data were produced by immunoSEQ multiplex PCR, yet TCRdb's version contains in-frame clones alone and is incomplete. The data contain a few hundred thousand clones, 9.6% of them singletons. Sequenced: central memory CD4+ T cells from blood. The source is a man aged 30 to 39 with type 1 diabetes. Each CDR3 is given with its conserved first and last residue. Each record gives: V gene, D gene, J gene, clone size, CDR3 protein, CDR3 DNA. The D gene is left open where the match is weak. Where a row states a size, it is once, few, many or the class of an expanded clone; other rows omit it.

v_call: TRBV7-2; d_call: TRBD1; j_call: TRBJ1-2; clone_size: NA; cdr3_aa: CASSVDRARANGYTF; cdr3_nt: TGTGCCAGCAGCGTCGACAGGGCGAGAGCGAATGGCTACACCTTC
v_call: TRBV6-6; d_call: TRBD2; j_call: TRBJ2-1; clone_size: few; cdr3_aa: CASNAGTSGYNEQFF; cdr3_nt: TGTGCCAGCAACGCCGGGACTAGCGGTTACAATGAGCAGTTCTTC
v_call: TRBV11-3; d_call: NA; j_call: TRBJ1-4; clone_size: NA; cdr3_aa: CASSLEYTRGKLFF; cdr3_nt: TGTGCCAGCAGCTTAGAGTACACTAGGGGAAAACTGTTTTTT
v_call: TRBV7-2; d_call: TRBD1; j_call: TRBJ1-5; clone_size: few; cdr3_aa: CASSLDRGYQPQHF; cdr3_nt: TGTGCCAGCAGCCTCGACAGGGGTTATCAGCCCCAGCATTTT
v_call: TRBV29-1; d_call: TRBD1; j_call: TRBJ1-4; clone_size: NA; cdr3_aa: CSAPQGRDEKLFF; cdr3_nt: TGCAGCGCGCCACAGGGGAGGGATGAAAAACTGTTTTTT
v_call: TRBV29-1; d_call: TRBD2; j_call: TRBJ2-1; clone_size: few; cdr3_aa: CSVGRLAGIDNEQFF; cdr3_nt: TGCAGCGTTGGTCGGCTAGCGGGAATAGACAATGAGCAGTTCTTC
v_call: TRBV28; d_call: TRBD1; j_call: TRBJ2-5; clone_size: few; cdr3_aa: CASSPTTGAQETQYF; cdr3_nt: TGTGCCAGCAGCCCGACGACAGGGGCACAAGAGACCCAGTACTTC
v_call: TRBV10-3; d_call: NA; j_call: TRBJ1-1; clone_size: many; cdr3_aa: CAISETRTNTEAFF; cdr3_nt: TGTGCCATCAGTGAGACGCGGACGAACACTGAAGCTTTCTTT
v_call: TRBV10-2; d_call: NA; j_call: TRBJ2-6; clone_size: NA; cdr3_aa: CASRGSGANVLTF; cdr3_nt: TGCGCCAGCAGGGGATCTGGGGCCAACGTCCTGACTTTC
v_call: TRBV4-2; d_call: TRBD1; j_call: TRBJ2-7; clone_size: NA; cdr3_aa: CASSQRQGKDEQYF; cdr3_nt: TGTGCCAGCAGCCAGAGACAGGGGAAAGACGAGCAGTACTTC
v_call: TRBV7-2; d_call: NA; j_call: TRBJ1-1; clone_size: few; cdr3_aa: CASSLIQGMNTEAFF; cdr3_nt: TGTGCCAGCAGCTTGATCCAGGGGATGAACACTGAAGCTTTCTTT
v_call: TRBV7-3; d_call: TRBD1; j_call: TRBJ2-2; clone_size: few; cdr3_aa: CASSRTGQTGELFF; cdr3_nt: TGTGCCAGCTCCAGGACAGGACAAACCGGGGAGCTGTTTTTT
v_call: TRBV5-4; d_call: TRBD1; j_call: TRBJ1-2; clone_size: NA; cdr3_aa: CASSYDRGYGYTF; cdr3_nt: TGTGCCAGCAGCTACGACAGGGGCTATGGCTACACCTTC
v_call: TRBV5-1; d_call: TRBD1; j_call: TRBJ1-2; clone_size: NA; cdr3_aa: CASSSPGQGGGIGGYTF; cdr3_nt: TGCGCCAGCAGCTCTCCGGGACAGGGAGGCGGAATTGGTGGCTACACCTTC
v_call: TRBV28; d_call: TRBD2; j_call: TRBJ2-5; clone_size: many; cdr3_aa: CASSLSGGQTQYF; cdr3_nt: TGTGCCAGCAGTTTGTCGGGAGGGCAGACCCAGTACTTC
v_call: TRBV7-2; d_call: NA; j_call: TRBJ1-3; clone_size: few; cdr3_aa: CASSFYQSSGNTIYF; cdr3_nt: TGTGCCAGCAGCTTTTATCAGAGCTCTGGAAACACCATATATTTT
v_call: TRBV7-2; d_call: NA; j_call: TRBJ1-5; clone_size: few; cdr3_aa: CASSSPPGQPQHF; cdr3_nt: TGTGCCAGCAGCTCCCCTCCCGGACAGCCCCAGCATTTT
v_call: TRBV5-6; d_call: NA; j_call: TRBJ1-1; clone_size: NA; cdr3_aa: CASSLLARMSTEAFF; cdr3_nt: TGTGCCAGCAGCTTGTTAGCCAGGATGAGCACTGAAGCTTTCTTT
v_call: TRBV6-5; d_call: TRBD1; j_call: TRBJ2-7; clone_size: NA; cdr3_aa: CASTPTGASLLF; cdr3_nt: TGTGCCAGCACCCCGACAGGGGCCTCCCTCCTCTTC
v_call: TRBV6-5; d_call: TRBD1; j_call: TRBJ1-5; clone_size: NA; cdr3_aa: CASRGTGMSNQPQHF; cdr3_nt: TGTGCCAGCAGGGGGACAGGGATGAGCAATCAGCCCCAGCATTTT
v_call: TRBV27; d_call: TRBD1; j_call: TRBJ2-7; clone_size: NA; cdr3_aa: CASSLLGQASSYEQYF; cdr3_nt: TGTGCCAGCAGTTTATTGGGACAGGCAAGCTCCTACGAGCAGTACTTC
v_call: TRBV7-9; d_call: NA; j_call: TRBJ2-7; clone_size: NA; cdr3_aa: CASSLLGGATYEQYF; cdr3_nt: TGTGCCAGCAGCTTACTGGGGGGAGCCACCTACGAGCAGTACTTC
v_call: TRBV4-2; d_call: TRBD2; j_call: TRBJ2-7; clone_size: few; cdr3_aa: CASSLALGLAGGEPPYEQYF; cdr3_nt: TGTGCCAGCAGCCTCGCGCTCGGACTAGCGGGAGGCGAGCCTCCCTACGAGCAGTACTTC
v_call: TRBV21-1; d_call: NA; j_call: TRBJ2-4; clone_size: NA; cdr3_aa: CASSKTRDRNLLAKNIQYF; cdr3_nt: TGTGCCAGCAGCAAGACCCGAGACAGGAATCTCCTAGCCAAAAACATTCAGTACTTC
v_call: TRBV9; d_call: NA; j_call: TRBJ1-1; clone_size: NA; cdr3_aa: CASSVDPGWTEAFF; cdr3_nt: TGTGCCAGCAGCGTAGATCCGGGGTGGACTGAAGCTTTCTTT
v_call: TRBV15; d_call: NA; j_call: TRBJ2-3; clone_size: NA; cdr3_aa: CATSRGGVTDTQYF; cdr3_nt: TGTGCCACCAGCAGAGGCGGGGTGACAGATACGCAGTATTTT
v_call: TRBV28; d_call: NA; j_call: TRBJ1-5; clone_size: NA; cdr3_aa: CASSSPNGGNQPQHF; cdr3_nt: TGTGCCAGCAGTTCGCCCAATGGGGGCAATCAGCCCCAGCATTTT
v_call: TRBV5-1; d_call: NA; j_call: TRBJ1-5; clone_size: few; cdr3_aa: CASSPTTDQPQHF; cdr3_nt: TGCGCCAGCAGCCCGACGACTGATCAGCCCCAGCATTTT
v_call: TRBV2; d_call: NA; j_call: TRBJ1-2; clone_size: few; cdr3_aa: CASREGGGYTF; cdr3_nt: TGTGCCAGCAGGGAGGGAGGGGGCTACACCTTC
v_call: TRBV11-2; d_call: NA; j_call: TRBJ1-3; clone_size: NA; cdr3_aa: CASSLPGGNTIYF; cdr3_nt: TGTGCCAGCAGCCTACCAGGGGGAAACACCATATATTTT
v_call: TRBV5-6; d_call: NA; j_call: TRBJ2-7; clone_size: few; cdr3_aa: CASSLTPGFYEQYF; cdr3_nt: TGTGCCAGCAGCTTGACTCCAGGGTTCTACGAGCAGTACTTC
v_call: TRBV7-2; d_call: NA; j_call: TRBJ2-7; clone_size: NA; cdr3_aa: CASSLVGSSYEQYF; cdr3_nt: TGTGCCAGCAGCTTAGTAGGCAGCTCCTACGAGCAGTACTTC
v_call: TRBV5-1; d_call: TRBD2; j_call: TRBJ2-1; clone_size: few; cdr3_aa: CASSLPLAGGPNEQFF; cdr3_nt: TGCGCCAGCAGCTTGCCCCTAGCGGGAGGGCCTAATGAGCAGTTCTTC